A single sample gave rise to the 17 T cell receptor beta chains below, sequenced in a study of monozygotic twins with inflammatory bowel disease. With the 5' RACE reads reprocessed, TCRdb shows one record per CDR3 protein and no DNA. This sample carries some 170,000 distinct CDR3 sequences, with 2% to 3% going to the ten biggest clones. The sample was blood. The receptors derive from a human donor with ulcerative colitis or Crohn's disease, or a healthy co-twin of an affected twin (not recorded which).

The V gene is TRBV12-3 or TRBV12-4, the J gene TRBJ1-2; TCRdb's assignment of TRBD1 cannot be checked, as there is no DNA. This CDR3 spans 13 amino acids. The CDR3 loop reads CASSWSRAQGYTF.

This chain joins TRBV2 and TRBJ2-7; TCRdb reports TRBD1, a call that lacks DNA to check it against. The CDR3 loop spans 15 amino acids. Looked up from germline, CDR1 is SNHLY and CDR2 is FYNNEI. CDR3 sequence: CASRTGQGADYEQYF. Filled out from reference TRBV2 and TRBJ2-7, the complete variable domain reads EPEVTQTPSHQVTQMGQEVILRCVPISNHLYFYWYRQILGQKVEFLVSFYNNEISEKSEIFDDQFSVERPDGSNFTLKIRSTKLEDSAMYFCASRTGQGADYEQYFGPGTRLTVT.

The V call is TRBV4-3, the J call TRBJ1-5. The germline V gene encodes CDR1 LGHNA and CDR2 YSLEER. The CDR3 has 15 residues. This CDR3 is CASSQQMGSNQPQHF.

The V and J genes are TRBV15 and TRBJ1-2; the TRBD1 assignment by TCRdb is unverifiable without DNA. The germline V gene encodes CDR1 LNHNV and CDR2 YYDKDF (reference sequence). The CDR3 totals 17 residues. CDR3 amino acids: CATRSGTGGFNNYGYTF.

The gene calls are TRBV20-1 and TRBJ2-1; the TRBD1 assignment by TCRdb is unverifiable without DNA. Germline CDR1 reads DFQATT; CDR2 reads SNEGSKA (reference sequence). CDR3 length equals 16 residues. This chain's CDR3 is CSAPQPLGGRNNEQFF.

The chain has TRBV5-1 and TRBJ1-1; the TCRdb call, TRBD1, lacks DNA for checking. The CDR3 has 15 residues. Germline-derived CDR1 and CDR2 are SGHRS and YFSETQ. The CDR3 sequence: CASSDGWGLNTEAFF.

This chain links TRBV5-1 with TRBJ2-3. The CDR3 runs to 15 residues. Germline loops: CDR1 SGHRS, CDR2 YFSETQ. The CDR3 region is CASSLALRRPDTQYF. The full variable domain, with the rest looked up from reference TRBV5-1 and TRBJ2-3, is KAGVTQTPRYLIKTRGQQVTLSCSPISGHRSVSWYQQTPGQGLQFLFEYFSETQRNKGNFPGRFSGRQFSNSRSEMNVSTLELGDSALYLCASSLALRRPDTQYFGPGTRLTVL.

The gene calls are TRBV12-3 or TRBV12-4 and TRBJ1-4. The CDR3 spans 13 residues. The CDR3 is CASSLVPNEKLFF.

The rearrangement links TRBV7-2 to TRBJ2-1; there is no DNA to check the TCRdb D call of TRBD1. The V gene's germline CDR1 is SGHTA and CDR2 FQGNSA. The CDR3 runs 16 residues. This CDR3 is CASSLGTGAGFDEQFF.

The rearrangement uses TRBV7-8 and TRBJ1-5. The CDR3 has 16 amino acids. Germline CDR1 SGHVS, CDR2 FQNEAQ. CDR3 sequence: CASSFGSLVGNQPQHF.

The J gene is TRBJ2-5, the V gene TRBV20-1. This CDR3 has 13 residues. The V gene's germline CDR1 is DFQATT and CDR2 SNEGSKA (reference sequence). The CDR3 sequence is CSARVLGSETQYF.

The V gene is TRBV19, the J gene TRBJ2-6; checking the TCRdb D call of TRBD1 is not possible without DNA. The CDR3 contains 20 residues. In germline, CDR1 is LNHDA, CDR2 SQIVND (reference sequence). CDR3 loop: CASSRQGPRGAISGANVLTF.

Here the CDR3 reads CAWSVFGYEKLFF. The chain joins TRBV30 to TRBJ1-4. The CDR3 sequence is 13 residues long. Germline-derived CDR1 and CDR2 are GTSNPN and SVGIG (reference sequence).

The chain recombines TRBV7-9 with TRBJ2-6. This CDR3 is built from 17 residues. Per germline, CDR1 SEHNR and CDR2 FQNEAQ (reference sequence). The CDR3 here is CASSLGSFLSGANVLTF.

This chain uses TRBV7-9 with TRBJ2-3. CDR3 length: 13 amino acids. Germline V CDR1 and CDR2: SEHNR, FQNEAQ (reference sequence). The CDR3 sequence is CASRPSGTDTQYF.

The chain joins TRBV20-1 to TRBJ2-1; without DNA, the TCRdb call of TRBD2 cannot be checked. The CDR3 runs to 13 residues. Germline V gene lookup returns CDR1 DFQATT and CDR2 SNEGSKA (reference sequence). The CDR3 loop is CTIRRGGNNEQFF.

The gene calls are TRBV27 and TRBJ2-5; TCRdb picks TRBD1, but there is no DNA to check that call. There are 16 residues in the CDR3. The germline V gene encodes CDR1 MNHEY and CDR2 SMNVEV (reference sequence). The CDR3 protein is CASSHGTGRPQETQYF.